The 28 T cell receptor beta chains listed next were all sequenced from one sample in a study of blood T cell repertoires in COVID-19. Method: immunoSEQ multiplex PCR; TCRdb's copy keeps in-frame clones and lacks some. The sample holds 55,000 to 80,000 clones, around 84% seen once. Source material: peripheral blood. The receptors were gathered from a man aged 70 or older with acute or convalescent COVID-19.

The rearrangement joins TRBV30 to TRBJ2-3; D call uncertain. There are 15 residues in the CDR3. Germline V gene data show CDR1 as GTSNPN and CDR2 as SVGIG (reference sequence). Trimming stripped 0 bases from V and 3 bases from J, with 13 bases between. CDR3 in DNA: TGTGCCTGGAGTGTACTCCAGACCGGGACAGATACGCAGTATTTT. It specifies CAWSVLQTGTDTQYF.

The rearrangement joins TRBV18 to TRBJ2-2; unclear D gene. Germline V gene sequence: CDR1 KGHSH, CDR2 LQKENI. The CDR3 spans 16 residues. V dropped 1 base and J dropped 2 bases, with 11 bases sitting between them. The CDR3 sequence is CASSPLRLPNTGELFF. In nucleotides, the CDR3 is TGTGCCAGCTCACCACTCAGACTCCCTAACACCGGGGAGCTGTTTTTT.

This clone was observed a few times. The chain carries TRBV5-1 and TRBJ2-7; maybe TRBD1 (6 bases). The CDR3 spans 15 residues. CDR1 and CDR2 (germline): SGHRS, YFSETQ. The germline V and J ends were trimmed by 1 base and 5 bases, with 16 bases remaining between them. The CDR3 loop is CASSLSGQGQDEQYF. For the CDR3, the DNA is TGCGCCAGCAGCTTGTCTGGCCAGGGGCAAGACGAGCAGTACTTC.

This clone was observed a few times. The chain joins TRBV4-2 to TRBJ1-5; TRBD1 is a possible D gene (5 bases). With 2 bases removed from V and 6 bases from J, the gap between germline ends came to 23 bases. The CDR3 covers 18 residues. Germline V gene sequence: CDR1 LGHNA, CDR2 YNFKEQ. Written as DNA, the CDR3 is TGTGCCAGCAGCCAATCCCTCCCCCGGGGGGTACGGGGTCAGCCCCAGCATTTT. This sequence encodes CASSQSLPRGVRGQPQHF.

This rearrangement joins TRBV27 to TRBJ1-2; D may be TRBD1 (6 bases). The V gene's germline CDR1 is MNHEY and CDR2 SMNVEV (reference sequence). The V and J ends lost 5 bases and 1 base respectively, with 20 bases between them. This CDR3 has 17 amino acids. The CDR3, as DNA: TGTGCCAGCAGTCCTTTTAGGGCGGACAGCCGTAACTATGGCTACACCTTC. This translates into CASSPFRADSRNYGYTF.

This chain joins TRBV12-3 or TRBV12-4 and TRBJ1-1; no clear D. CDR3 length equals 13 residues. Trimming took 2 bases from V and 1 from J, leaving 5 bases between them. This CDR3 reads CASSLTGNTEAFF. The CDR3 DNA reads TGTGCCAGCAGTTTAACGGGGAACACTGAAGCTTTCTTT.

The chain carries TRBV9 and TRBJ2-3, with 7 bases identical to TRBD2. The CDR3 runs to 16 residues. The V gene end was trimmed by 3 bases and the J gene end by 2 bases; junction bases not matched to a gene: 9. Germline CDR1 SGDLS, CDR2 YYNGEE. For the CDR3, the DNA is TGTGCCAGCAGCGCCGGGGAGGGGACTACCACAGATACGCAGTATTTT. Amino acid sequence: CASSAGEGTTTDTQYF.

V gene TRBV9 combines with J gene TRBJ2-4; possible D gene TRBD1, 5 bases. Germline CDR1 reads SGDLS; CDR2 reads YYNGEE. The CDR3 totals 15 residues. V shed 8 bases and J shed 0 bases, with 15 bases lying between them. CDR3 sequence (DNA): TGTGCCAGTCTCGGACATTCTCTAGCCAAAAACATTCAGTACTTC. Translation gives CASLGHSLAKNIQYF. Together with reference TRBV9 and TRBJ2-4, the CDR3 gives the full variable domain: DSGVTQTPKHLITATGQRVTLRCSPRSGDLSVYWYQQSLDQGLQFLIQYYNGEERAKGNILERFSAQQFPDLHSELNLSSLELGDSALYFCASLGHSLAKNIQYFGAGTRLSVL.

As to this clone: Other DNA sequences within the sample encode an identical CDR3. The CDR3 sequence: CASSLAGTDNSPLHF. DNA for the CDR3: TGTGCCAGCAGCTTGGCCGGGACAGATAATTCACCCCTCCACTTT. The V and J genes are TRBV7-9 and TRBJ1-6; 7 nucleotides line up with TRBD1. The V and J ends lost 3 bases and 5 bases, in that order; junction bases with no gene match: 4. Germline V gene lookup returns CDR1 SEHNR and CDR2 FQNEAQ (reference sequence). This CDR3 has 15 amino acids.

The chain couples TRBV10-2 to TRBJ1-2, with 9 bases matching TRBD1. The CDR3 extends over 13 amino acids. CDR1 WSHSY and CDR2 SAAADI come from the germline V gene. V was pared by 5 bases and J by 4 bases, with 2 bases of the junction left unmatched. CDR3 sequence reads: CASSLDRGYGYTF. The CDR3 DNA is TGCGCCAGCAGTCTGGACAGGGGCTATGGCTACACCTTC.

This chain connects TRBV6-5 to TRBJ1-1; D is ambiguous. Germline V gene data show CDR1 as MNHEY and CDR2 as SVGAGI. There are 14 residues in the CDR3. Trimming pared 6 bases from V and 5 bases from J, leaving 16 bases between. In DNA, the CDR3 is TGTGCCAGCAGCAACCGGCCCGGGTGGACTGAAGCTTTCTTT. This translates into CASSNRPGWTEAFF.

The chain employs TRBV6-6 and TRBJ1-5; a weak D match, TRBD1 (5 bases). The CDR3 totals 12 residues. The germline gives CDR1 MNHNY, CDR2 SVGAGI (reference sequence). Trimming pared 8 bases from V and 4 bases from J, leaving 9 bases between. CDR3 protein: CASGGINQPQHF. DNA of the CDR3: TGTGCCAGCGGGGGGATAAATCAGCCCCAGCATTTT.

This chain connects TRBV3-1 (or the pseudogene TRBV3-2) to TRBJ1-1, with D maybe TRBD1 (6 bases). This CDR3 contains 12 residues. Germline assignment: CDR1 LGHDT and CDR2 YNNKEL (reference sequence). V was shortened by 0 bases and J by 11 bases, with 10 bases between the two germline ends. The CDR3 here is CASSQDGGQAFF. The CDR3 coding sequence is TGTGCCAGCAGCCAAGATGGAGGACAGGCTTTCTTT.

The rearrangement joins TRBV5-1 to TRBJ1-3; D is ambiguous. In germline, CDR1 is SGHRS, CDR2 YFSETQ. Trimming stripped 5 bases from V and 3 bases from J, with 15 bases between. The CDR3 has 15 amino acids. The chain's CDR3 is CASRSGVGIGNTIYF. The CDR3 nucleotides are TGCGCCAGCAGGTCCGGGGTAGGAATTGGAAACACCATATATTTT.

J is TRBJ1-5 and V is TRBV12-5, with 7 bases aligning to TRBD1. The germline gives CDR1 LGHNT, CDR2 FRNRAP. With V trimmed by 2 bases and J by 4 bases, 5 bases remained unmatched. This CDR3 has 15 amino acids. The CDR3 region is CASGLRGQINQPQHF. The DNA of the CDR3 is TGTGCTAGTGGTTTGCGGGGACAGATAAATCAGCCCCAGCATTTT.

A remark on this clone: The same CDR3 can be traced to other DNA sequences in this sample. This chain uses TRBV5-1 with TRBJ2-2; 10 bases agree with TRBD1. The CDR3 loop spans 16 amino acids. V was pared by 2 bases and J by 6 bases, with 7 bases of the junction left unmatched. Germline CDR1 reads SGHRS; CDR2 reads YFSETQ. The CDR3 loop reads CASSFRTGGRSGELFF. The CDR3 nucleotides read TGCGCCAGCAGCTTCAGGACAGGGGGTCGGTCCGGGGAGCTGTTTTTT.

This clone was detected only a few times. J is TRBJ1-1 and V is TRBV6-5; tentatively, D is TRBD1 (5 bases). Trimming cost V 6 bases and J 0 bases, with 11 bases left between them. The length of the CDR3 is 14 residues. Germline values: CDR1 MNHEY, CDR2 SVGAGI. The CDR3 protein is CASREGPVNTEAFF. The CDR3 DNA reads TGTGCCAGCAGGGAGGGACCGGTGAACACTGAAGCTTTCTTT.

The table lists this clone with a few counts. The chain is built from TRBV19 and TRBJ1-5, with TRBD1 matching over 7 bases. Per germline, CDR1 LNHDA and CDR2 SQIVND (reference sequence). The CDR3 is 14 amino acids. V lost 3 bases, J lost 4 bases, and 3 bases stayed unmatched. This chain's CDR3 is CASSMGQRNQPQHF. The DNA for the CDR3 is TGTGCCAGTAGTATGGGACAGAGAAATCAGCCCCAGCATTTT.

The rearrangement uses TRBV5-1 and TRBJ1-2; a possible D gene is TRBD1 (5 bases). Per the germline V gene, CDR1 is SGHRS and CDR2 is YFSETQ. CDR3 size: 13 residues. The V end was cut by 5 bases, the J end by 1 base, with 9 bases between. The CDR3 region has the DNA TGCGCCAGCAGTTACGACAGTAACTATGGCTACACCTTC. Encoded protein: CASSYDSNYGYTF.

This sequence joins TRBV6-8 and TRBJ2-7, with D perhaps TRBD2 (6 bases). Trimming cost V 6 bases and J 4 bases, with 19 bases left between them. Germline values: CDR1 MNHGY, CDR2 SAAAGT. This CDR3 is built from 15 residues. CDR3 loop: CASSPIRGESYEQYF. CDR3 in DNA: TGTGCCAGCAGCCCGATTCGCGGGGAGTCGTACGAGCAGTACTTC.

This chain connects TRBV18 to TRBJ2-3; D perhaps matches TRBD2 (6 bases). The V end was cut by 5 bases, the J end by 5 bases, with 17 bases between. CDR1 and CDR2 (germline): KGHSH, LQKENI. The CDR3 has 15 residues. The CDR3 protein is CASSEFRGSLDTQYF. The DNA for the CDR3 is TGTGCCAGCTCAGAGTTTCGGGGGAGCTTAGATACGCAGTATTTT.

The chain recombines TRBV21-1 with TRBJ2-5; whether TRBD1, the table's D call, matches the DNA was not checked. TRBV21-1 is flagged as a pseudogene. The CDR3 has 16 amino acids. This chain's CDR3 is CASSKAQGTVQETQYF. The CDR3 region has the DNA TGTGCCAGCAGCAAAGCCCAGGGGACAGTTCAAGAGACCCAGTACTTC.

V and J are TRBV5-1 and TRBJ1-5; D unclear. V lost 0 bases and J 7 bases, leaving 11 bases between the germline ends. The CDR3 is 14 residues long. In germline, CDR1 is SGHRS, CDR2 YFSETQ. CDR3: CASSLGGVGQPQHF. The DNA of the CDR3 is TGCGCCAGCAGCTTGGGCGGGGTTGGGCAGCCCCAGCATTTT. The full variable domain, with the rest looked up from reference TRBV5-1 and TRBJ1-5, is KAGVTQTPRYLIKTRGQQVTLSCSPISGHRSVSWYQQTPGQGLQFLFEYFSETQRNKGNFPGRFSGRQFSNSRSEMNVSTLELGDSALYLCASSLGGVGQPQHFGDGTRLSIL.

The J gene is TRBJ1-2, the V gene TRBV15, with D possibly matching TRBD1 (6 bases). CDR1 and CDR2 (germline): LNHNV, YYDKDF (reference sequence). This CDR3 comprises 18 residues. Trimming took 0 bases from V and 6 from J, leaving 23 bases between them. The CDR3 loop is CATSRDKSLGTNLNGYTF. The CDR3 nucleotides read TGTGCCACCAGCAGAGATAAAAGTTTGGGGACAAATCTGAATGGCTACACCTTC.

In this sample, this clone turned up once. The chain has TRBV11-2 and TRBJ2-3, with D perhaps TRBD2 (6 bases). CDR3 length: 16 residues. Deletions cut 5 bases from V and 1 base from J, with 16 bases between. The germline gives CDR1 SGHAT, CDR2 FQNNGV. In nucleotides, the CDR3 is TGTGCCAGCAGCCAGGGTAGGGCTAGCGGCACAGATACGCAGTATTTT. This gives the protein CASSQGRASGTDTQYF.

The chain carries TRBV28 and TRBJ1-1; 8 bases fit TRBD1. This CDR3 is built from 12 residues. With V trimmed by 6 bases and J by 10 bases, 7 bases remained unmatched. CDR1 and CDR2 (germline): MDHEN, SYDVKM. CDR3 region: CASRTIQGGAFF. CDR3 sequence (DNA): TGTGCCAGCAGAACAATACAGGGGGGAGCTTTCTTT. Together with reference TRBV28 and TRBJ1-1, the CDR3 gives the full variable domain: DVKVTQSSRYLVKRTGEKVFLECVQDMDHENMFWYRQDPGLGLRLIYFSYDVKMKEKGDIPEGYSVSREKKERFSLILESASTNQTSMYLCASRTIQGGAFFGQGTRLTVV.

The rearrangement joins TRBV5-1 to TRBJ1-5, with 8 bases fitting TRBD1. The CDR3 is made up of 13 amino acids. Trimming removed 3 bases from V and 7 bases from J; junction bases left unmatched: 3. Germline V CDR1 and CDR2: SGHRS, YFSETQ. The CDR3 DNA sequence: TGCGCCAGCAGCTGGGGGACAGGCCAGCCCCAGCATTTT. Protein: CASSWGTGQPQHF.

V usage is TRBV3-1 (or the pseudogene TRBV3-2) and J usage is TRBJ1-5, with TRBD1 matching 8 bases. V trimming: 2 bases; J trimming: 9 bases; junction bases outside the gene matches: 9. The CDR3 totals 15 residues. CDR1 LGHDT and CDR2 YNNKEL come from the germline V gene (reference sequence). For the CDR3, the DNA is TGTGCCAGCAGCCAAAACAGGGGGTCCATGGGGCCCCAGCATTTT. Translation gives CASSQNRGSMGPQHF.